What follows are 12 T cell receptor beta chains derived from one specimen sequenced in a study of shared clonotypes between healthy human individuals. Sequencing was performed with immunoSEQ multiplex PCR; in TCRdb, only in-frame clones are kept and a portion is missing. The sample has approximately 1,000,000 clones, approximately 80% seen once; the top ten hold approximately 0.9%. Input material: memory CD4+ T cells from PBMCs. Subset reported: CD45RA-negative fraction. These receptors all come from a man between 18 and 29 years old in good health. Some clones in this sample may be carry-over from other donors' samples.

In this sample, this clone turned up once. The rearrangement links TRBV11-2 to TRBJ2-7, with unresolved D. The V end lost 1 base, the J end lost 0 bases, and 10 bases lay between the germline ends. Germline CDR1 reads SGHAT; CDR2 reads FQNNGV. The CDR3 loop spans 15 amino acids. CDR3 sequence (DNA): TGTGCCAGCAGCTTAGTGTGGAGTAGCTCCTACGAGCAGTACTTC. Protein sequence: CASSLVWSSSYEQYF.

The chain combines TRBV7-9 with TRBJ1-1; D might be TRBD1 (5 bases). The CDR3 contains 14 residues. Germline V lookup: CDR1 SEHNR, CDR2 FQNEAQ (reference sequence). Trimming took off 1 base at V and 6 bases at J, with 12 bases between the two ends. CDR3 DNA sequence: TGTGCCAGCAGCTTAGGGGGTCCGACAGCTGAAGCTTTCTTT. Translating gives CASSLGGPTAEAFF.

The V and J genes are TRBV5-1 and TRBJ2-3; 12 positions match TRBD2. CDR1 is SGHRS, CDR2 YFSETQ, per germline. V lost 2 bases to trimming and J lost 7 bases; unmatched junction nucleotides: 8. The CDR3 is 16 amino acids. Written as DNA, the CDR3 is TGCGCCAGCAGCTTCGGGACTAGCGGGTTCGTGAATACGCAGTATTTT. It is translated as CASSFGTSGFVNTQYF.

CDR3 nucleotide sequence: TGTGCCAGCAGCCTCCAGGGTGATGGCACAGATACGCAGTATTTT. Amino acids: CASSLQGDGTDTQYF. This sequence joins TRBV27 and TRBJ2-3, with TRBD1 as a possible D gene (5 bases). Looked up from germline, CDR1 is MNHEY and CDR2 is SMNVEV (reference sequence). The CDR3 has 15 amino acids. V was pared by 6 bases and J by 1 base, with 14 bases between.

V is TRBV7-9 and J is TRBJ2-3, with TRBD2 identical over 8 bases. Trimming cost V 5 bases and J 5 bases; bases outside gene matches: 15. The CDR3 sequence is 17 residues long. Germline-derived CDR1 and CDR2 are SEHNR and FQNEAQ (reference sequence). CDR3 in DNA: TGTGCCAGCAGCCCCTGGGGTTCGGGAGGGCCCGAAGATACGCAGTATTTT. Its protein product is CASSPWGSGGPEDTQYF.

The V and J genes are TRBV27 and TRBJ2-7; D might be TRBD2 (5 bases). Trimming took off 4 bases at V and 6 bases at J, with 22 bases between the two ends. Germline lookup yields CDR1 MNHEY and CDR2 SMNVEV (reference sequence). This CDR3 is 16 amino acids long. The CDR3 DNA reads TGTGCCAGCAGTTCTCCTCTACGTAGCAGCGGCGGCGAGCAGTACTTC. Encoded protein: CASSSPLRSSGGEQYF.

Here the CDR3 reads CASPSGTSSTDTQYF. CDR3 nucleotides: TGTGCCAGCCCGAGCGGGACCTCTAGCACAGATACGCAGTATTTT. V usage is TRBV28 and J usage is TRBJ2-3; 7 nucleotides agree with TRBD2. V shed 8 bases and J 0 bases; nucleotides not matched to a gene: 8. Germline V CDR1 and CDR2: MDHEN, SYDVKM. This CDR3 spans 15 amino acids.

This clone has more than one count but fewer than ten. The chain uses TRBV5-6 and TRBJ1-1; no firm D call. This CDR3 contains 13 residues. Germline V gene lookup returns CDR1 SGHDT and CDR2 YYEEEE. Trimming removed 4 bases at V and 4 bases at J, with 11 bases between. The chain's CDR3 is CASSIDWGTEAFF. In DNA form, the CDR3 reads TGTGCCAGCAGCATAGATTGGGGCACTGAAGCTTTCTTT.

Concerning this clone: A much larger clone sits a single nucleotide away, making a read error possible. The same CDR3 also results from other DNA sequences found in this sample. V and J are TRBV4-1 and TRBJ2-5, with D uncertain. CDR1 and CDR2 from the germline V gene are MGHRA and YSYEKL. The CDR3 runs to 12 residues. With 3 bases removed from V and 1 base from J, the gap between germline ends came to 3 bases. CDR3 nucleotides: TGCGCCAGCAGCCAGCCCCAAGAGACCCAGTACTTC. Translated: CASSQPQETQYF.

The chain recombines TRBV7-9 with TRBJ1-1, with D maybe TRBD1 (6 bases). V was cut by 1 base and J by 1 base, with 13 bases left in between. Per germline, CDR1 SEHNR and CDR2 FQNEAQ (reference sequence). This CDR3 is built from 16 residues. DNA for the CDR3: TGTGCCAGCAGCTTAGGCGACAGGACTTCGAACACTGAAGCTTTCTTT. Protein sequence: CASSLGDRTSNTEAFF. Combining the CDR3 with reference TRBV7-9 and TRBJ1-1 gives the whole variable domain DTGVSQNPRHKITKRGQNVTFRCDPISEHNRLYWYRQTLGQGPEFLTYFQNEAQLEKSRLLSDRFSAERPKGSFSTLEIQRTEQGDSAMYLCASSLGDRTSNTEAFFGQGTRLTVV.

The chain links TRBV29-1 to TRBJ2-7, with TRBD2 identical over 10 bases. This CDR3 contains 12 residues. After removal of 3 bases from V and 12 bases from J, the junction contained 8 bases not matched to a gene. Per germline, CDR1 SQVTM and CDR2 ANQGSEA. The CDR3 here is CSVDGASGSVYF. The CDR3 bases are TGCAGCGTTGACGGGGCTAGCGGGAGCGTGTACTTC.

This chain connects TRBV7-3 to TRBJ2-2; a weak D match, TRBD1 (6 bases). V lost 5 bases to trimming and J lost 4 bases, with 11 bases between them. The CDR3 contains 14 residues. Germline CDR1 is SGHTA and CDR2 is FQGTGA. The CDR3 sequence is CASSPLDSTGELFF. The CDR3 DNA reads as TGTGCCAGCAGCCCCCTGGACAGCACCGGGGAGCTGTTTTTT.